This TCR beta chain was captured in a study of cytomegalovirus exposure and HLA in healthy donors. Germline CDR1 and CDR2: SQVTM and ANQGSEA. This CDR3 spans 13 amino acids. V was cut by 4 bases and J by 8 bases, with 17 bases left in between. Assay used: immunoSEQ multiplex PCR; TCRdb lists only in-frame clones, some missing. This table has more than 95,000 clones, roughly 95% appearing once. Sequenced sample: PBMCs. The J gene is TRBJ1-1, the V gene TRBV29-1, with D maybe TRBD1 (6 bases). The TCR sequence derives from a man aged 18-30 years in good health and CMV-seronegative. The CDR3 region has the DNA TGCAGCGTTGCCCGAGGACAGTCCCACGAAGCTTTCTTT. It encodes CSVARGQSHEAFF.